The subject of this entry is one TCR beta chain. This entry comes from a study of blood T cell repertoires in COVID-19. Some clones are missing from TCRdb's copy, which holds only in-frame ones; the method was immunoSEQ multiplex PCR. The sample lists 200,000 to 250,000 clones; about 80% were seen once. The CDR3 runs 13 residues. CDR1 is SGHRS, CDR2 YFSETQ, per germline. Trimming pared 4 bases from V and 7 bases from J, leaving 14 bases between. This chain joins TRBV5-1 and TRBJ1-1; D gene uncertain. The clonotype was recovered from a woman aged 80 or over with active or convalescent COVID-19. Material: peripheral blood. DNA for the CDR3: TGCGCCAGCAGCACGACGGGTGAGATTGAAGCTTTCTTT. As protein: CASSTTGEIEAFF.